The next 24 T cell receptor beta chains were all read from a single sample in a study of blood T cell repertoires in COVID-19. Libraries were prepared by immunoSEQ multiplex PCR; TCRdb keeps only in-frame clonotypes and omits some of them. The table records roughly 480,000 clones, 89% of them present only once. Sequencing was carried out using peripheral blood. The source of these receptors is a man aged 18 to 30 with COVID-19, enrolled during active disease.

This clone was seen once. The chain uses TRBV2 and TRBJ1-5; D remains ambiguous. From germline, CDR1 is SNHLY and CDR2 FYNNEI. The CDR3 has 14 amino acids. Trimming shortened V by 0 bases and J by 3 bases, and 6 bases separated the two germline ends. The CDR3 is CASSEAQNNQPQHF. CDR3 coding DNA: TGTGCCAGCAGTGAAGCTCAGAACAATCAGCCCCAGCATTTT.

CDR3 coding DNA: TGTGCCTGGAGTCCTTTTGGCGGAAGTTATACCGGGGAGCTGTTTTTT. Its translation: CAWSPFGGSYTGELFF. The rearrangement uses TRBV30 and TRBJ2-2; no reliable D call. CDR1 GTSNPN and CDR2 SVGIG come from the germline V gene (reference sequence). The CDR3 is made up of 16 amino acids. V was shortened by 2 bases and J by 5 bases, with 18 bases between the two germline ends. The complete variable domain, with remaining parts taken from reference TRBV30 and TRBJ2-2, reads SQTIHQWPATLVQPVGSPLSLECTVEGTSNPNLYWYRQAAGRGLQLLFYSVGIGQISSEVPQNLSASRPQDRQFILSSKKLLLSDSGFYLCAWSPFGGSYTGELFFGEGSRLTVL.

CDR3 protein: CASSYRGQNPRGYTF. Written as DNA, the CDR3 is TGTGCCAGCAGTTACCGGGGACAGAATCCGCGGGGCTACACCTTC. This rearrangement joins TRBV6-2 or TRBV6-3 to TRBJ1-2; 7 bases agree with TRBD1. V dropped 2 bases and J dropped 8; count of bases not matched to a gene: 11. This CDR3 has 15 residues. In germline, CDR1 is MNHEY, CDR2 SVGEGT.

The chain is built from TRBV7-2 and TRBJ1-5; D might be TRBD1 (6 bases). The CDR3 spans 13 residues. In germline, CDR1 is SGHTA, CDR2 FQGNSA. With 3 bases removed from V and 4 bases from J, the gap between germline ends came to 7 bases. The CDR3 region has the DNA TGTGCCAGCAGCTTGCAGGGGAATCAGCCCCAGCATTTT. This translates into CASSLQGNQPQHF.

As regards this clone: A much larger clonotype is one base distant, so this may be a read error. The sample contains more than one DNA sequence encoding this CDR3. This chain joins TRBV7-2 and TRBJ1-3; D is unclear. V dropped 5 bases and J dropped 0 bases, with 8 bases sitting between them. Per germline, CDR1 SGHTA and CDR2 FQGNSA. The length of the CDR3 is 14 residues. Written as DNA, the CDR3 is TGTGCCAGCAGCCCCGGTGGCTCTGGAAACACCATATATTTT. Translated, it gives CASSPGGSGNTIYF. Using reference TRBV7-2 and TRBJ1-3 for the parts outside the CDR3, the full variable domain is GAGVSQSPSNKVTEKGKDVELRCDPISGHTALYWYRQSLGQGLEFLIYFQGNSAPDKSGLPSDRFSAERTGGSVSTLTIQRTQQEDSAVYLCASSPGGSGNTIYFGEGSWLTVV.

J is TRBJ2-1 and V is TRBV7-2, with unresolved D. Germline V lookup: CDR1 SGHTA, CDR2 FQGNSA. V was pared by 7 bases and J by 0 bases, with 7 bases between. The CDR3 loop spans 13 amino acids. The CDR3 protein is CASTLSSYNEQFF. In nucleotides, the CDR3 is TGTGCCAGCACCTTGAGCTCCTACAATGAGCAGTTCTTC.

The CDR3: CASSGTGPPQHF. The CDR3 nucleotides read TGTGCCAGCAGCGGGACAGGGCCGCCCCAGCATTTT. The V gene is TRBV7-9, the J gene TRBJ1-5, with TRBD1 identical over 9 bases. Germline CDR1 is SEHNR and CDR2 is FQNEAQ (reference sequence). Trimming removed 5 bases from V and 9 bases from J; junction bases left unmatched: 2. This CDR3 contains 12 residues.

This rearrangement joins TRBV18 to TRBJ2-1; tentative D call: TRBD2 (6 bases). Germline assignment: CDR1 KGHSH and CDR2 LQKENI. V lost 3 bases to trimming and J lost 5 bases, with 14 bases between them. The CDR3 totals 15 residues. This CDR3 is CASSPPEGLNNEQFF. The CDR3 DNA is TGTGCCAGCTCACCTCCCGAGGGACTCAACAATGAGCAGTTCTTC.

The chain couples TRBV4-1 to TRBJ2-1, with TRBD2 matching 7 bases. Germline V gene data show CDR1 as MGHRA and CDR2 as YSYEKL. Germline trimming cut 2 bases from V and 10 bases from J; bases unmatched to any gene: 5. The CDR3 totals 13 residues. Written as DNA, the CDR3 is TGCGCCAGCAGCCAACTTGACGGGGGGGAGCAGTTCTTC. This translates into CASSQLDGGEQFF.

The chain couples TRBV9 to TRBJ2-1; 7 positions agree with TRBD1. The germline CDR1 and CDR2 sequences are SGDLS and YYNGEE. The CDR3 is made up of 15 amino acids. With 5 bases clipped from V and 6 bases from J, the junction kept 11 bases outside the gene matches. The CDR3 sequence: CASSAQQGYGNEQFF. The CDR3 nucleotides read TGTGCCAGCAGTGCCCAACAGGGGTACGGCAATGAGCAGTTCTTC.

The chain joins TRBV7-9 to TRBJ2-7, with a tentative D call TRBD2 (6 bases). The germline CDR1 and CDR2 sequences are SEHNR and FQNEAQ (reference sequence). The CDR3 is made up of 14 amino acids. Trimming took off 0 bases at V and 5 bases at J, with 11 bases between the two ends. The CDR3: CASSLAAGLDEQYF. Written as DNA, the CDR3 is TGTGCCAGCAGCTTAGCCGCGGGGCTCGACGAGCAGTACTTC. The full variable domain, rest sourced from reference TRBV7-9 and TRBJ2-7, is DTGVSQNPRHKITKRGQNVTFRCDPISEHNRLYWYRQTLGQGPEFLTYFQNEAQLEKSRLLSDRFSAERPKGSFSTLEIQRTEQGDSAMYLCASSLAAGLDEQYFGPGTRLTVT.

In its sample, this clone was seen a few times. The J gene is TRBJ1-2, the V gene TRBV2; maybe TRBD1 (5 bases). The CDR3 is made up of 13 amino acids. The germline V and J ends were trimmed by 7 bases and 4 bases, with 13 bases remaining between them. The germline gives CDR1 SNHLY, CDR2 FYNNEI. The CDR3 is CASIHDRIYGYTF. The CDR3 DNA reads as TGTGCCAGCATCCACGACAGAATCTATGGCTACACCTTC.

The V call is TRBV5-4, the J call TRBJ1-3; D is perhaps TRBD1 (6 bases). V lost 2 bases and J 0 bases, leaving 12 bases between the germline ends. Germline V gene sequence: CDR1 SGHNT, CDR2 YYREEE (reference sequence). CDR3 length equals 16 residues. The CDR3 DNA follows: TGTGCCAGCAGCTTATACGGGGGGCTCTCTGGAAACACCATATATTTT. Translated, it gives CASSLYGGLSGNTIYF.

J is TRBJ1-2 and V is TRBV16; 9 bases are a match to TRBD1. The CDR3 sequence is 14 residues long. The V gene end was trimmed by 4 bases and the J gene end by 5 bases; junction bases not matched to a gene: 5. The germline CDR1 and CDR2 sequences are KGHSY and FQNENV. CDR3 in amino acids: CASSPPTGGYGYTF. The CDR3 bases are TGTGCCAGCAGCCCCCCGACAGGGGGGTATGGCTACACCTTC.

V and J are TRBV7-3 and TRBJ2-5, with D possibly TRBD2 on 6 matching bases. This CDR3 has 13 amino acids. CDR1 is SGHTA and CDR2 is FQGTGA in the germline V gene. Deletions cut 5 bases from V and 0 bases from J, with 7 bases between. CDR3 protein: CASSREYQETQYF. The CDR3 bases are TGTGCCAGCAGCCGGGAGTACCAAGAGACCCAGTACTTC.

V gene TRBV10-1 combines with J gene TRBJ1-2; TRBD1 matches 8 bases. The CDR3 length is 13 residues. Germline V gene data show CDR1 as WNHNN and CDR2 as SYGVQD (reference sequence). Germline trimming cut 6 bases from V and 5 bases from J; bases unmatched to any gene: 5. The CDR3 here is CASSRGQGYGYTF. In nucleotides, the CDR3 is TGCGCCAGCAGCCGTGGACAGGGATATGGCTACACCTTC.

The chain links TRBV19 to TRBJ2-1; tentative D call: TRBD1 (5 bases). Looked up from germline, CDR1 is LNHDA and CDR2 is SQIVND (reference sequence). This CDR3 contains 16 residues. Trimming took off 1 base at V and 4 bases at J, with 14 bases between the two ends. For the CDR3, the DNA is TGTGCCAGTAGTATAGGGACAATAGTCCGATACAATGAGCAGTTCTTC. Amino acid sequence: CASSIGTIVRYNEQFF.

Remarks on this clone: Other DNA sequences in the same sample also yield this CDR3. The chain uses TRBV30 and TRBJ2-7; tentatively, D is TRBD2 (5 bases). The ends were cut back, 2 bases at V and 2 bases at J, with 7 bases in the middle. CDR3 size: 12 residues. Germline-derived CDR1 and CDR2 are GTSNPN and SVGIG (reference sequence). The CDR3 bases are TGTGCCTGGAGTTTCGGGGCCTACGAGCAGTACTTC. It codes for CAWSFGAYEQYF.

The rearrangement links TRBV5-6 to TRBJ2-3, with 9 bases identical to TRBD2. The V gene end was trimmed by 1 base and the J gene end by 4 bases; junction bases not matched to a gene: 7. Germline CDR1 SGHDT, CDR2 YYEEEE. This CDR3 contains 16 residues. CDR3 in DNA: TGTGCCAGCAGCTTGACTGGACTAGCGATTTCAGATACGCAGTATTTT. It specifies CASSLTGLAISDTQYF.

The J gene is TRBJ1-1, the V gene TRBV20-1; weak D call: TRBD1 (6 bases). Trimming took off 5 bases at V and 6 bases at J, with 10 bases between the two ends. Germline V lookup: CDR1 DFQATT, CDR2 SNEGSKA (reference sequence). The CDR3 has 11 amino acids. CDR3 nucleotides: TGCAGTGCTCAGCAGGGGTCTGAAGCTTTCTTT. Residues: CSAQQGSEAFF.

The V and J genes are TRBV7-2 and TRBJ1-1; D is ambiguous. Trimming took 4 bases from V and 6 from J, leaving 9 bases between them. The CDR3 extends over 12 amino acids. Germline CDR1 is SGHTA and CDR2 is FQGNSA. This CDR3 is CASSSDKPEAFF. CDR3 nucleotide sequence: TGTGCCAGCAGCTCTGACAAACCTGAAGCTTTCTTT.

This clone was seen more than once but under ten times. V gene TRBV5-4 combines with J gene TRBJ2-3; D gene unclear. Germline V gene sequence: CDR1 SGHNT, CDR2 YYREEE (reference sequence). Trimming cost V 2 bases and J 0 bases, with 7 bases left between them. The CDR3 extends over 14 amino acids. The CDR3 region is CASSFFQSTDTQYF. The CDR3 DNA sequence: TGTGCCAGCAGCTTTTTTCAGAGCACAGATACGCAGTATTTT.

This CDR3 is CASSLTVQDTQYF. Written as DNA, the CDR3 is TGTGCCAGCAGCTTAACGGTGCAAGATACGCAGTATTTT. This chain connects TRBV7-6 to TRBJ2-3; D is undetermined. The V end lost 2 bases, the J end lost 5 bases, and 8 bases lay between the germline ends. This CDR3 is built from 13 residues. Germline V CDR1 and CDR2: SGHVS, FNYEAQ.

CDR3 sequence (DNA): TGTGCCAGCAGCCGGGACAGGGGGCCCTATGGCTACACCTTC. Translating gives CASSRDRGPYGYTF. The chain joins TRBV3-1 (or the pseudogene TRBV3-2) to TRBJ1-2, with 12 bases lining up with TRBD1. This CDR3 has 14 amino acids. Losses at the gene ends were 4 bases for V and 4 bases for J; bases not matched to a gene: 1. Germline CDR1 LGHDT, CDR2 YNNKEL (reference sequence).